These 25 T cell receptor beta chains originate from one sample sequenced in a study of T cell repertoires in cytomegalovirus infection (dated by TCRdb to the late 2010s). This sample was sequenced with an Illumina HiSeq 1500. The public reads were quality trimmed at Q25 with fastp and then assembled into clones with MiXCR by TCRdb, keeping productive beta chains. All rows with the same CDR3 protein become a single entry with the most common DNA and genes. This sample gives approximately 550,000 distinct CDR3 sequences in total; approximately 15% of them show up just once. The top ten clones comprise roughly a quarter of the sample. Specimen: CD8+ T cells from PBMCs. The receptor set was obtained from a human donor in good health (CMV status not recorded). Some clones in this sample may be carry-over from other donors' samples.

V gene TRBV6-5 combines with J gene TRBJ2-7, with TRBD1 matching 8 bases. CDR1 and CDR2 (germline): MNHEY, SVGAGI. J was trimmed by 2 bases and V by 4 bases; bases with no gene match: 7. This CDR3 spans 15 amino acids. CDR3 DNA: TGTGCCAGCAGTTCACCGGGACAGGACACCTACGAGCAGTACTTC. It translates to CASSSPGQDTYEQYF.

This clonotype was found many times. As DNA, the CDR3 is TGTGCCAGCAGCCCAAGGGACAGGTACAATGAGCAGTTCTTC. Protein sequence: CASSPRDRYNEQFF. The rearrangement uses TRBV7-8 and TRBJ2-1; 8 nucleotides agree with TRBD1. V lost 5 bases to trimming and J lost 4 bases; unmatched junction nucleotides: 4. The CDR3 consists of 14 residues. Germline V lookup: CDR1 SGHVS, CDR2 FQNEAQ.

Concerning this clonotype: Possible read error: a much larger clone is one base away. The chain has TRBV30 and TRBJ1-1; a possible D gene is TRBD1 (5 bases). This CDR3 region has 11 residues. Germline CDR1 GTSNPN, CDR2 SVGIG (reference sequence). DNA for the CDR3: TGTGCCTGGAGTGGGGGCACTGAAGCTTGCTTT. Protein product: CAWSGGTEACF.

The chain combines TRBV13 with TRBJ2-3; tentatively, D is TRBD1 or TRBD2 (5 bases each). Germline V gene sequence: CDR1 PRHDT, CDR2 FYEKMQ (reference sequence). The germline V and J ends were trimmed by 2 bases and 0 bases, with 12 bases remaining between them. This CDR3 contains 16 residues. CDR3 region: CASSLPRGTSTDTQYF. The CDR3 DNA sequence: TGTGCCAGCAGCTTACCTCGGGGCACAAGCACAGATACGCAGTATTTT.

This clonotype has ten or more counts. The V call is TRBV12-3 or TRBV12-4, the J call TRBJ2-1; the D gene could be TRBD1 or TRBD2 (5 bases each). V was pared by 4 bases and J by 5 bases, with 18 bases between. The CDR3 has 16 amino acids. Here the CDR3 reads CASSSSGTPADNEQFF. The DNA of the CDR3 is TGTGCCAGCAGTTCGTCCGGGACCCCGGCGGACAATGAGCAGTTCTTC.

This clonotype was counted at least ten times. The V and J genes are TRBV12-3 or TRBV12-4 and TRBJ1-6; no clear D. The V and J ends lost 3 bases and 3 bases respectively, with 9 bases between them. The CDR3 totals 15 residues. This chain's CDR3 is CASSFRPDYNSPLHF. The CDR3 DNA reads as TGTGCCAGCAGTTTCAGGCCGGACTATAATTCACCCCTCCACTTT.

This clonotype was found many times. The V gene is TRBV19, the J gene TRBJ2-4, with TRBD1 identical over 7 bases. The germline CDR1 and CDR2 sequences are LNHDA and SQIVND (reference sequence). V lost 8 bases, J lost 0 bases, and 10 bases stayed unmatched. CDR3 length equals 16 residues. For the CDR3, the DNA is TGTGCCAGTTCGGGACAGACTGAACTAGCCAAAAACATTCAGTACTTC. Protein sequence: CASSGQTELAKNIQYF.

This clonotype was detected many times. V usage is TRBV7-9 and J usage is TRBJ2-1, with D possibly matching TRBD2 (5 bases). The CDR3 length is 11 residues. V dropped 6 bases and J dropped 10 bases, with 10 bases sitting between them. Germline CDR1 reads SEHNR; CDR2 reads FQNEAQ (reference sequence). CDR3 loop: CASRIGEEQFF. The DNA of the CDR3 is TGTGCCAGCAGGATTGGGGAGGAGCAGTTCTTC.

The table lists this clonotype with many counts. This chain joins TRBV6-1 and TRBJ2-7; no clear D. The CDR3 has 13 amino acids. The germline V and J ends were trimmed by 5 bases and 2 bases, with 10 bases remaining between them. Germline V CDR1 and CDR2: MNHNS, SASEGT. The CDR3 loop reads CASSPERPYEQYF. CDR3 sequence (DNA): TGTGCCAGCAGTCCCGAACGGCCCTACGAGCAGTACTTC.

This clonotype occurred a few times. This CDR3 is CASSQGLAPYGYTF. The CDR3 DNA reads TGTGCCAGCAGCCAAGGATTGGCCCCCTATGGCTACACCTTC. The chain uses TRBV14 and TRBJ1-2, with no clear D. Per germline, CDR1 SGHDN and CDR2 FVKESK. The CDR3 contains 14 residues. Trimming stripped 1 base from V and 4 bases from J, with 10 bases between.

The table lists this clonotype with many counts. The V and J genes are TRBV6-5 and TRBJ2-2; 8 bases fit TRBD2. Looked up from germline, CDR1 is MNHEY and CDR2 is SVGAGI. The CDR3 extends over 15 amino acids. The V gene end was trimmed by 2 bases and the J gene end by 5 bases; junction bases not matched to a gene: 4. The CDR3 loop reads CASSYGTRPTGELFF. As DNA, the CDR3 is TGTGCCAGCAGTTACGGGACTAGGCCTACCGGGGAGCTGTTTTTT.

This clonotype was seen ten or more times. The chain has TRBV7-8 and TRBJ2-1; tentatively, D is TRBD2 (6 bases). V was trimmed by 5 bases and J by 0 bases, leaving 14 bases between them. CDR1 is SGHVS, CDR2 FQNEAQ, per germline. The CDR3 has 16 residues. The CDR3 nucleotides read TGTGCCAGCAGCCTCCTAGACGGGAGCTCCTACAATGAGCAGTTCTTC. Residues: CASSLLDGSSYNEQFF.

Only a few counts were recorded for this clonotype. This CDR3 is CASSLETPLNTEAFF. In DNA, the CDR3 is TGTGCCAGCAGTTTAGAGACTCCTTTGAACACTGAAGCTTTCTTT. This chain joins TRBV28 and TRBJ1-1, with unresolved D. Germline CDR1 is MDHEN and CDR2 is SYDVKM. The CDR3 spans 15 residues. V was clipped by 2 bases and J by 0 bases, with 10 bases between them. Combining the CDR3 with reference TRBV28 and TRBJ1-1 gives the whole variable domain DVKVTQSSRYLVKRTGEKVFLECVQDMDHENMFWYRQDPGLGLRLIYFSYDVKMKEKGDIPEGYSVSREKKERFSLILESASTNQTSMYLCASSLETPLNTEAFFGQGTRLTVV.

This clonotype was detected a few times. The chain links TRBV30 to TRBJ1-5, with D uncertain. CDR1 GTSNPN and CDR2 SVGIG come from the germline V gene (reference sequence). V was shortened by 1 base and J by 0 bases, with 7 bases between the two germline ends. CDR3 length: 14 residues. The CDR3 nucleotides are TGTGCCTGGAGTGGGGGATATAGCAATCAGCCCCAGCATTTT. Protein product: CAWSGGYSNQPQHF.

This CDR3 is CASSLQRTYEQYF. The CDR3 nucleotides are TGTGCCAGCAGTTTACAGCGGACCTACGAGCAGTACTTC. The genes are TRBV27 and TRBJ2-7; D is perhaps TRBD2 (5 bases). Germline CDR1 reads MNHEY; CDR2 reads SMNVEV (reference sequence). The CDR3 is made up of 13 amino acids. V lost 2 bases to trimming and J lost 2 bases, with 7 bases between them.

In its sample, this clonotype was seen many times. The V gene is TRBV11-2, the J gene TRBJ2-3; 9 bases line up with TRBD1. The CDR3 sequence is 15 residues long. V gave up 5 bases and J gave up 2 bases; unmatched junction bases: 5. From germline, CDR1 is SGHAT and CDR2 FQNNGV. The CDR3 DNA reads as TGTGCCAGCAGCCCCGACAGGGGGGCCACAGATACGCAGTATTTT. This codes for CASSPDRGATDTQYF.

This clonotype turned up a few times. The chain carries TRBV10-3 and TRBJ2-7; 8 bases fit TRBD2. The junction had 10 bases not matched to a gene; V was cut back by 7 bases and J by 5 bases. Germline V CDR1 and CDR2: ENHRY, SYGVKD. This CDR3 has 14 amino acids. The CDR3 bases are TGTGCCATCACCGGGGATAGCGGGACGAACGAGCAGTACTTC. Residues: CAITGDSGTNEQYF.

The sample holds many counts of this clonotype. The chain joins TRBV27 to TRBJ2-3, with TRBD1 matching 8 bases. CDR3 length: 15 residues. With V trimmed by 5 bases and J by 3 bases, 7 bases remained unmatched. Germline lookup yields CDR1 MNHEY and CDR2 SMNVEV (reference sequence). CDR3: CASSEDRGSTDTQYF. The CDR3 coding sequence is TGTGCCAGCAGTGAAGACAGGGGATCTACAGATACGCAGTATTTT.

The chain joins TRBV5-4 to TRBJ2-1; D unclear. There are 15 residues in the CDR3. Germline assignment: CDR1 SGHNT and CDR2 YYREEE (reference sequence). V lost 0 bases, J lost 3 bases, and 10 bases lay in between. The CDR3 reads CASSLDYSNYNEQFF. The CDR3 region has the DNA TGTGCCAGCAGCTTGGACTACTCGAACTACAATGAGCAGTTCTTC.

This clonotype was observed many times. The gene calls are TRBV12-3 or TRBV12-4 and TRBJ2-1; 8 bases map to TRBD1. V was pared by 6 bases and J by 5 bases, with 6 bases of the junction left unmatched. The CDR3 totals 14 residues. The CDR3 DNA reads TGTGCCAGCAGCCCAGGGGGCGAAGACAATGAGCAGTTCTTC. It is translated as CASSPGGEDNEQFF.

This clonotype was picked up a small number of times. The genes are TRBV19 and TRBJ1-5, with D unclear. The CDR3 is 12 amino acids. Germline V gene data show CDR1 as LNHDA and CDR2 as SQIVND (reference sequence). V was trimmed by 5 bases and J by 3 bases, leaving 5 bases between them. In nucleotides, the CDR3 is TGTGCCAGTAGTCAGCACAATCAGCCCCAGCATTTT. Translation gives CASSQHNQPQHF.

In its sample, this clonotype was seen a few times. The chain employs TRBV5-1 and TRBJ2-3, with D maybe TRBD2 (6 bases). Germline CDR1 is SGHRS and CDR2 is YFSETQ. V shed 0 bases and J shed 3 bases, with 11 bases lying between them. The CDR3 totals 15 residues. CDR3: CASSLGLDRTDTQYF. CDR3 DNA: TGCGCCAGCAGCTTGGGACTAGACCGGACAGATACGCAGTATTTT.

The chain couples TRBV5-6 to TRBJ1-6, with no clear D. This CDR3 has 12 amino acids. CDR1 SGHDT and CDR2 YYEEEE come from the germline V gene. The V end lost 2 bases, the J end lost 13 bases, and 10 bases lay between the germline ends. The CDR3 nucleotides are TGTGCCAGCAGCTTTCAGCGTAGGCCCCTCCACTTT. This sequence encodes CASSFQRRPLHF. Full variable domain (remainder filled in from reference TRBV5-6 and TRBJ1-6): DAGVTQSPTHLIKTRGQQVTLRCSPKSGHDTVSWYQQALGQGPQFIFQYYEEEERQRGNFPDRFSGHQFPNYSSELNVNALLLGDSALYLCASSFQRRPLHFGNGTRLTVT.

This clonotype has at least ten counts. This chain uses TRBV27 with TRBJ2-7, with TRBD2 as a possible D gene (6 bases). The CDR3 spans 12 residues. V lost 3 bases and J 7 bases, leaving 10 bases between the germline ends. The germline CDR1 and CDR2 sequences are MNHEY and SMNVEV (reference sequence). CDR3 DNA sequence: TGTGCCAGCAGTTTGGTTAGCGGTGAGCAGTACTTC. This gives the protein CASSLVSGEQYF.

This clonotype was counted a few times. This chain uses TRBV7-9 with TRBJ1-6; perhaps TRBD1 as D (5 bases). The CDR3 extends over 15 amino acids. Germline V gives CDR1 SEHNR, CDR2 FQNEAQ (reference sequence). V gave up 5 bases and J gave up 10 bases, with 18 bases separating them. The CDR3 sequence is CASSDGGGIGSPLHF. CDR3 coding DNA: TGTGCCAGCAGCGACGGTGGGGGAATAGGATCACCCCTCCACTTT.